The TCR beta chain described here comes from a study of cytomegalovirus exposure and HLA in healthy donors (dated by TCRdb to 2016 to 2017). Notes on the research overall: An earlier analysis of 587 of the donors reported under 300 Gb of sequence data and around 100 million unique TCR beta sequences obtained from about 179 million T cells. An early release that covered about 600 HLA-typed donors contained approximately 300 gigabases of sequencing data and some 87 million unique TCR sequences. The genetic ancestry cluster associated with self-reported Caucasian donors included roughly four fifths of the roughly 410 genotyped donors. The study aimed to test whether signatures of past pathogen exposure could be identified by cataloging public T cell receptors. Using immunosequencing, the study profiled T cell repertoires from around 680 subjects and related those repertoires to cytomegalovirus serostatus. Along with the approximately 600-subject first cohort, a separate validation cohort of over 90 different subjects was used. The study combined high-throughput TCR immunosequencing, statistical association of individual TCRs with disease status, and machine learning to predict cytomegalovirus infection status. In a later analysis, previously published TCR beta repertoires from roughly 710 donors were re-analyzed and high-resolution HLA genotyping was added so that TCR occurrence patterns could be studied. Rather than using new phenotypic data, the later analysis identified candidate immune exposures from TCR beta sequences and from how often those sequences occurred across donors. An earlier analysis of some 500 of the donors applied high-throughput TCR beta sequencing to assess whether each TCR beta V gene segment acted as functional or pseudogenic. Donor age, sex, ethnicity and CMV serostatus were compiled together with the repertoire data. A later genetic analysis used genome-wide SNP genotypes for about 65% of the roughly 670 donors, treating that subset as a discovery cohort. Every repertoire in the discovery cohort had been generated on one and the same sequencing platform. HLA typing covered class I and class II loci at four-digit resolution. The number of donors typed differed by locus, with 629-630 for A, B, C, DRB1 and DQB1, 522 for DQA1, nearly 610 for DPA1, and around 430 for DPB1. Several DR-DQ haplotypes were handled as single units for association and clustering because linkage in the cohort was strong. Across some 400 genotyped donors of the cohort, an average of about 240,000 unique TCR beta nucleotide sequences per donor were sequenced, and roughly 18% of those sequences were non-productive. Summary of the overall study and its limitations: The only immune exposure information available for the cohort was CMV serostatus. Because HLA typing was unavailable for some donors at each locus, only the typed subset was used in association tests. Linkage disequilibrium might explain the correlated functional status among segregating V segments, but an unknown experimental factor could not be excluded. Sequencing depth was assumed to be roughly uniform across donors in the presence/absence analyses, though that assumption may not hold. In a later genetic analysis, a missense DCLRE1C variant was associated with V-gene and J-gene trimming of TCR beta chains, and the association was replicated in an independent cohort. The study listed 164 TCR beta chains as associated with cytomegalovirus. In a later analysis, the rate of TCR association differed among HLA loci, with DRB1 alleles having the most associated TCRs and HLA-C alleles having the fewest. In a later analysis, HLA-associated TCR beta chains showed more clonal expansion and lower generation probabilities than non-associated chains that were equally common. The sequencing pipeline was judged likely to have produced a cluster of highly shared sequence variants as a technical artifact. The authors suggested that the approach could potentially be extended to other disease states and immunological phenotypes. Three of the identified cytomegalovirus-associated TCR beta chains were confirmed in vitro to be specific for cytomegalovirus antigens. This cohort had only TCR beta chains sequenced, and the lack of alpha or paired-chain data limited which features could be detected. A later analysis associated 15,000 to 20,000 TCR beta sequences with specific HLA alleles at a false discovery rate of 0.05. According to a later analysis, parvovirus B19, influenza, CMV and Epstein-Barr virus appeared linked to several top co-occurrence clusters. A later analysis found that most CMV-associated TCR beta chains appeared HLA-restricted, with HLA associations seemingly driven largely by CMV exposure. A further reported finding was that TCR beta sequences accurately predicted the HLA-A and HLA-B alleles for most subjects in the first cohort. According to a later genetic analysis, donors in an Asian-associated ancestry cluster had fewer N-insertions in productive TCRs than the roughly 660-donor mean. Because counts were too low, approximately 15 rarely observed V segments, including chromosome 9 orphons, were excluded from the earlier analysis of several hundred of the donors. Some IMGT-functional V segments, including TRBV6-2 and TRBV6-3, could not be told apart with the 87-base-pair reads, so those segments were excluded. Most TCR sequences were observed very rarely across donors, whereas some public TCRs were present in many individuals. The classifier was reported to diagnose cytomegalovirus status with high specificity and sensitivity in both the original cohort and the validation cohort. When HLA alleles, especially DR and DQ, strongly co-occurred, TCR associations were difficult to assign to individual alleles. In an earlier analysis of approximately 600 of the donors, most TCR beta V segments were observed in productive rearrangements about 90% or about 30% of the time, broadly matching IMGT annotations.

CDR1 SGDLS and CDR2 YYNGEE were looked up in the germline V gene. Measured from the cysteine to the phenylalanine, the CDR3 is 14 residues long. Only the CDR3 DNA is retained, 42 bases long and in frame from the first base. Libraries were built with the immunoSEQ multiplex PCR assay. A mixture of 60 forward primers for TCR Vbeta segments and 13 reverse primers for TCR Jbeta segments was used in the multiplex PCR. The CDR3 region of rearranged TCR beta genes was amplified from genomic DNA by a multiplex PCR assay. Amplified TCR beta libraries were sequenced as 87-base-pair reads on the Illumina HiSeq System. The paper's processing steps were these. A later analysis counted tens of millions of unique TCR beta chains across the 550 to 700 repertoires, and some 12 million of these chains were shared by at least two donors. Raw reads were error-corrected and collapsed into unique sequences by a nearest-neighbor algorithm in which closely related sequences were merged to remove PCR and sequencing errors. Alignment of CDR3 sequences to IMGT reference sequences was used to assign V, D and J gene segments. For a sequence to be retained, a match of at least six nucleotides was required to both a V gene segment and a J gene segment. A rearrangement counted as productive if the CDR3 had no stop codons and remained in frame with V and J, and every other rearrangement counted as non-productive. Following IMGT convention, CDR3 was defined as the stretch from the second conserved V-encoded cysteine to the conserved J-encoded phenylalanine. Sequences without an unambiguous match to a single V gene segment were excluded from the earlier analysis of a few hundred of the donors. An earlier analysis of roughly 590 of the donors called V segments functional above 56.7% productive rearrangements and segregating when the between-donor standard deviation exceeded 5%. A statistical classification framework was built to diagnose cytomegalovirus status from the catalog of TCR beta chain sequences. A later analysis assigned V and J genes by comparing TCR nucleotide sequences with IMGT/GENE-DB human TR gene sequences. In a later analysis, CDR3 sequences and most-parsimonious VDJ recombination scenarios were assigned using the TCRdist pipeline. A later analysis defined each TCR beta chain by its CDR3 amino acid sequence plus V-gene family, and excluded reads lacking a unique V-gene family. A later analysis removed roughly 590 highly shared, low-generation-probability nucleotide sequences to deal with suspected cross-contamination and a sequencing artifact. A later analysis calculated a clonal expansion index for each public chain from normalized within-repertoire ranks of inferred template counts. In a later analysis, generation probabilities were computed with a VDJ recombination model fitted to out-of-frame rearrangements, and the resulting probabilities were checked against IGoR. Hypergeometric tests were used in a later analysis to score TCR-TCR, TCR-HLA and TCR-CMV co-occurrence, with a repertoire-size bias correction applied to the TCR pairs. To estimate false discovery rates, a later analysis permuted the HLA or CMV assignments 20 times. In a later analysis, co-occurring TCRs were grouped using DBSCAN, and TCRdist sequence similarity was added for clustering within HLA-allele-positive subsets. Repertoires with fewer than 30,000 or more than 120,000 public chains, plus five repertoires with anomalous nucleotide sharing, were excluded from co-occurrence clustering. TCRdb carries this immuneACCESS record with in-frame sequences only. Its versions omit some clonotypes, under half of them owing to an unresolved V gene in the studies checked, with the rest unexplained. D and trimming were read from the DNA, whereas the V and J calls and clone size are those reported in that table. The table for this sample lists under 95,000 clones; more than 70% of them were counted only once. The ten largest clonotypes hold roughly 2% of the sample.

About this clone itself: No cognate antigen has been identified for it. No base qualities exist here, and no much larger clone lies one base off it.

The cohort consisted of 600 to 750 healthy bone marrow donors. All cohort members were sampled while nominally healthy, although unrecorded immune exposures were likely present. The donor was CMV seronegative and was included in the group of several hundred seronegative cohort members. Each donor provided a peripheral blood sample, and peripheral blood mononuclear cells were used for TCR beta sequencing. The Qiagen DNeasy Blood Extraction Kit was used to extract genomic DNA from the blood cell samples. The sample consisted of PBMCs. This clonotype was obtained from a man aged 40-49 years in good health and CMV-seronegative. The chain is assembled from TRBV9 and TRBJ2-5, and 9 junctional nucleotides match TRBD1. The end of the DNA fits TRBJ2-7 better, so the J call may be wrong. The CDR3 amino acid sequence is: CASSWGQGRDEQYF. In nucleotide form, the sequence is TGTGCCAGCAGCTGGGGACAGGGTAGAGACGAGCAGTACTTC.